The 7 T cell receptor beta chains presented below share a single source sample, sequenced in a study of blood T cell repertoires in COVID-19. Assay used: immunoSEQ multiplex PCR; TCRdb lists only in-frame clones, some missing. The profile shows over 350,000 clones, about 88% of them singletons. Sequencing was done on a sample of PBMCs or T cells enriched from blood (not recorded which). The receptors here all came from a woman aged 18-29 years who had recovered from COVID-19.

This chain connects TRBV19 to TRBJ2-7; a weak D match, TRBD2 (6 bases). Germline CDR1 and CDR2: LNHDA and SQIVND (reference sequence). Between the trimmed V and J ends, which lost 2 bases and 6 bases, there was a span of 20 bases. The CDR3 sequence is 16 residues long. CDR3 coding DNA: TGTGCCAGTAGTATAATCTTTGACAGCGGGCTGCGCGAGCAGTACTTC. Translating it yields CASSIIFDSGLREQYF.

Only one count was recorded for this clone. This chain uses TRBV25-1 with TRBJ1-6; tentatively, D is TRBD1 (5 bases). The CDR3 totals 14 residues. V shed 5 bases and J shed 5 bases, with 10 bases lying between them. Germline CDR1 MGHDK, CDR2 SYGVNS. CDR3 in amino acids: CASSLGGDNSPLHF. The CDR3 DNA follows: TGTGCCAGCAGTCTGGGGGGAGATAATTCACCCCTCCACTTT.

This chain links TRBV7-2 with TRBJ1-2; TRBD1 matches at 12 bases. The CDR3 sequence is 15 residues long. V lost 3 bases to trimming and J lost 4 bases; unmatched junction nucleotides: 3. Per the germline V gene, CDR1 is SGHTA and CDR2 is FQGNSA. The CDR3 coding sequence is TGTGCCAGCAGCTTGGGACAGGGGGCCACCTATGGCTACACCTTC. It specifies CASSLGQGATYGYTF. The full variable domain, completed using reference TRBV7-2 and TRBJ1-2, is GAGVSQSPSNKVTEKGKDVELRCDPISGHTALYWYRQSLGQGLEFLIYFQGNSAPDKSGLPSDRFSAERTGGSVSTLTIQRTQQEDSAVYLCASSLGQGATYGYTFGSGTRLTVV.

The genes are TRBV7-9 and TRBJ1-3, with 7 bases lining up with TRBD1. J was trimmed by 0 bases and V by 5 bases; bases with no gene match: 10. The germline gives CDR1 SEHNR, CDR2 FQNEAQ (reference sequence). The CDR3 loop spans 17 amino acids. The CDR3 sequence: CASSIGQATFSGNTIYF. The CDR3 DNA is TGTGCCAGCAGCATAGGACAGGCCACCTTCTCTGGAAACACCATATATTTT.

The V gene is TRBV5-1, the J gene TRBJ1-2; the match to TRBD1 covers 7 bases. The CDR3 sequence is 16 residues long. J lost 4 bases, V lost 1 base, and 10 bases had no gene match. Germline V gene lookup returns CDR1 SGHRS and CDR2 YFSETQ. This CDR3 is CASSLSPVGGTYGYTF. The DNA for the CDR3 is TGCGCCAGCAGCTTGTCCCCGGTAGGGGGCACCTATGGCTACACCTTC.

The chain employs TRBV18 and TRBJ1-1; D gene unclear. Germline V lookup: CDR1 KGHSH, CDR2 LQKENI. Trimming took off 3 bases at V and 3 bases at J, with 20 bases between the two ends. The CDR3 runs to 17 residues. The CDR3 protein is CASSPSSVTAGDTEAFF. CDR3 sequence (DNA): TGTGCCAGCTCACCGAGTTCCGTGACGGCCGGGGACACTGAAGCTTTCTTT.

This chain links TRBV3-1 (or the pseudogene TRBV3-2) with TRBJ2-7, with 7 bases that match TRBD2. CDR3 length equals 15 residues. Germline trimming cut 4 bases from V and 0 bases from J; bases unmatched to any gene: 6. In germline, CDR1 is LGHDT, CDR2 YNNKEL (reference sequence). The CDR3 nucleotides are TGTGCCAGCAGCCGGGGTGGCGGGAGCTCCTACGAGCAGTACTTC. Its protein product is CASSRGGGSSYEQYF.